The entry below gives a single TCR beta chain sequence along with its context. No cognate antigen has been identified for it. Per-base qualities were not stored, and no clone one base away is much larger. This record comes from a study of blood T cells in healthy people across ages (dated by TCRdb to between 2015 and 2016). Describing the broader study: In model experiments, template switching captured roughly one uniquely barcoded TCR beta cDNA molecule for every two T cells. Using deep sequencing normalized with unique cDNA molecular identifiers, the study measured how TCR beta repertoire diversity changes with age. Using the same blood draw, the study looked at two additional independent replicas of 1 million unique cDNA reads for two donors, one aged 18 to 30 and the other aged 80 or older. To avoid experimental bias, donors of different ages were randomly spread across the sequencing lanes. Donors were grouped into four age groups: young (average 16 years), middle-aged (about 38), aged (around 62) and long-lived (just over 80). The full study reports these points: Bulk unsorted PBMC profiling prevented conclusive comparison of naive and antigen-experienced compartments. Compared with the aged group, the long-lived group had more naive CD4+ T cells, fewer expanded clones and increased TCR diversity, suggesting age selection. Total diversity estimates from one million sequenced T cells were considered lower bounds and underestimates. The percentage of naive T cells measured by flow cytometry correlated strongly with observed TCR beta diversity. Observed TCR beta diversity per million T cells fell roughly linearly with age, and a significant reduction was already apparent by age roughly 41. Because the CMV infection status of the donors was unknown, age-related changes in expanded clonotypes may potentially have been confounded.

The V end loses 3 bases and the J end loses 7 bases, and a stretch of 16 bases separates them. Reading the germline V gene gives CDR1 SGHVS and CDR2 FNYEAQ. Inclusive of the bounding cysteine and phenylalanine, the CDR3 is 16 residues long. Only the CDR3 part of the read is kept: 48 bases, read in frame from the first base. Systemically healthy Caucasian individuals from Russia, 39 in total and aged roughly 6 to 100 years, were included as donors. Each donor gave around 9.8 milliliters of peripheral blood, collected into EDTA-treated Vacutainer tubes. Ficoll-Paque density-gradient centrifugation was used to isolate PBMCs, with at least 6.5 million per sample. Trizol reagent was used to extract total RNA from PBMCs, with at least 6 micrograms per sample. For every donor, an aliquot of PBMCs went through flow cytometry to measure the percentages of naive CD45RAhigh/CD27high T cells. Library construction relied on 5' RACE. Sequencer: Illumina HiSeq 2500. A second roughly 6 to 12 cycle PCR used a sample-barcoded 5' primer and a J-beta primer mix. A template-switch 5' adaptor carrying 12 random nucleotides introduced a unique molecular identifier onto each TCR beta cDNA molecule. At least 2.5 million CDR3-containing paired-end reads were obtained from each sample. First-strand cDNA synthesis was performed from all RNA using the Mint cDNA synthesis kit, with priming by a TRBC-specific oligonucleotide. Following uracil-DNA glycosylase treatment, all cDNA underwent a first 18-cycle PCR with the universal primers M1SS and BC2_uni_R. The published analysis was carried out like this. For normalization, 1 million high-quality reads were randomly selected from each sample, with every read carrying a distinct molecular identifier. Instead of being binned into consensus sequences, reads with shared molecular identifiers were discarded. MiTCR, run with a Q25 quality threshold and the strictest error-elimination algorithm, handled CDR3 identification, clonotype clustering and error correction. Lower-bound total TCR beta diversity was estimated with a nonparametric unseen species model using Euler transformation. In-frame beta chains were kept once TCRdb had trimmed the public reads at Q25 with fastp and called clones with MiXCR. Duplicate CDR3 protein sequences are folded into a single record with the most common DNA and genes. These V and J calls rely on TCRdb rather than the paper's analysis. This sample gives about 970,000 distinct CDR3 sequences in total; just over 50% of them show up just once. The ten largest clones take up about a fifth of the sample.

The sample consisted of blood. This sequence uses TRBV7-6 and TRBJ1-6, and possibly TRBD1, on 5 matching bases. This TCR came from a woman aged 60 to 75 in good health. The nucleotide sequence reads TGTGCCAGCAGCTTGGTTAGAGAGGGGTGGAATTCACCCCTCCACTTT. Its protein reads: CASSLVREGWNSPLHF.